A single sample is the source of the 10 T cell receptor beta chains below, sequenced in a study of cytomegalovirus exposure and HLA in healthy donors. The PCR was carried out with 60 Vbeta primers and 13 Jbeta primers. Method: immunoSEQ multiplex PCR; TCRdb's copy keeps in-frame clones and lacks some. The repertoire holds roughly 120,000 clones, with roughly 70% as singletons. The specimen was PBMCs. These receptors came from a woman between 45 and 60 years old in good health and CMV-seropositive.

The chain links TRBV4-2 to TRBJ2-1; 8 positions agree with TRBD1. The CDR3 contains 16 residues. J was trimmed by 1 base and V by 4 bases; bases with no gene match: 6. Germline V gene data show CDR1 as LGHNA and CDR2 as YNFKEQ. The CDR3 region has the DNA TGTGCCAGCAGCCCCGACAGGGGTGGGTCCTACAATGAGCAGTTCTTC. Translating gives CASSPDRGGSYNEQFF.

The chain couples TRBV9 to TRBJ2-2; tentative D call: TRBD2 (6 bases). The V and J ends lost 0 bases and 5 bases respectively, with 11 bases between them. CDR3 length equals 15 residues. In germline, CDR1 is SGDLS, CDR2 YYNGEE. The CDR3 coding sequence is TGTGCCAGCAGCGTAGCGCCGGGAGAAACCGGGGAGCTGTTTTTT. Protein product: CASSVAPGETGELFF.

This chain links TRBV7-9 with TRBJ1-2; D gene ambiguous. Deletions cut 6 bases from V and 8 bases from J, with 10 bases between. CDR1 and CDR2 (germline): SEHNR, FQNEAQ (reference sequence). The CDR3 extends over 11 amino acids. CDR3 loop: CASRTSEGYTF. The CDR3 DNA sequence: TGTGCCAGCAGGACTTCGGAAGGCTACACCTTC.

The CDR3 coding sequence is TGTGCCAGCAGTGAAAGGAGGGCCATGGGTGAAAAACTGTTTTTT. Translating it yields CASSERRAMGEKLFF. The chain joins TRBV6-1 to TRBJ1-4; no clear D gene. V was pared by 2 bases and J by 7 bases, with 14 bases between. Germline CDR1 MNHNS, CDR2 SASEGT. The CDR3 is 15 amino acids.

This chain joins TRBV12-5 and TRBJ2-1, with 9 bases lining up with TRBD1. V lost 5 bases to trimming and J lost 4 bases; unmatched junction nucleotides: 6. The CDR3 runs to 15 residues. Germline CDR1 LGHNT, CDR2 FRNRAP. This CDR3 reads CASGPGTGLYNEQFF. The CDR3 DNA is TGTGCTAGTGGTCCAGGGACAGGGCTTTACAATGAGCAGTTCTTC.

V is TRBV7-2 and J is TRBJ1-2, with 9 bases lining up with TRBD1. This CDR3 contains 16 residues. V gave up 1 base and J gave up 3 bases; unmatched junction bases: 6. Looked up from germline, CDR1 is SGHTA and CDR2 is FQGNSA. The CDR3 nucleotides read TGTGCCAGCAGCTTAGGGGGACAGGGCGTCGACTATGGCTACACCTTC. Protein product: CASSLGGQGVDYGYTF.

V gene TRBV30 combines with J gene TRBJ2-1, with 9 bases matching TRBD2. V shed 1 base and J 3 bases; nucleotides not matched to a gene: 1. Germline V lookup: CDR1 GTSNPN, CDR2 SVGIG (reference sequence). The CDR3 has 14 amino acids. The CDR3 region has the DNA TGTGCCTGGAGTGAACTAGCGGGCTACAATGAGCAGTTCTTC. It encodes CAWSELAGYNEQFF.

V usage is TRBV7-8 and J usage is TRBJ1-1; TRBD1 is a possible D gene (5 bases). The CDR3 covers 15 residues. Germline CDR1 is SGHVS and CDR2 is FQNEAQ. Trimming took 0 bases from V and 1 from J, leaving 9 bases between them. The CDR3 region has the DNA TGTGCCAGCAGCTTAGCGGGCAGGGCGAACACTGAAGCTTTCTTT. It translates to CASSLAGRANTEAFF.

The chain combines TRBV5-4 with TRBJ2-7; TRBD1 matches at 9 bases. The J segment lost 4 bases and the V segment lost 3 bases, leaving 11 bases of the junction unmatched. Germline lookup yields CDR1 SGHNT and CDR2 YYREEE (reference sequence). This CDR3 has 16 residues. The CDR3 spells CASSSTPGTGWYEQYF. The CDR3, as DNA: TGTGCCAGCAGCTCGACGCCCGGGACAGGGTGGTACGAGCAGTACTTC.

The chain couples TRBV29-1 to TRBJ2-3; D unclear. This CDR3 spans 11 amino acids. V lost 1 base and J lost 4, with 3 bases in between. Germline CDR1 is SQVTM and CDR2 is ANQGSEA. Here the CDR3 reads CSVEAADTQYF. The CDR3 DNA reads as TGCAGCGTTGAAGCGGCAGATACGCAGTATTTT.